The 28 T cell receptor beta chains below were found in one sample sequenced in a study of tumor-infiltrating lymphocytes in oesophageal squamous cell carcinoma. In TCRdb, the PCR reads were re-called with MiXCR into one record per CDR3 protein. The table records more than 9,500 distinct CDR3 sequences, roughly 54% of them present only once. Input material: esophageal tumor tissue. All receptors derive from a male donor with esophageal squamous cell carcinoma.

This clonotype has a count of ten or more. The V gene is TRBV5-4, the J gene TRBJ1-2; no firm D call. V lost 2 bases and J lost 8, with 19 bases in between. This CDR3 has 15 residues. Germline CDR1 is SGHNT and CDR2 is YYREEE (reference sequence). The CDR3 nucleotides read TGTGCCAGCAGCTTTCCCACCCGGTCGGGTCGAGGCTACACCTTC. Protein sequence: CASSFPTRSGRGYTF. The variable domain in full, completed from reference TRBV5-4 and TRBJ1-2, reads ETGVTQSPTHLIKTRGQQVTLRCSSQSGHNTVSWYQQALGQGPQFIFQYYREEENGRGNFPPRFSGLQFPNYSSELNVNALELDDSALYLCASSFPTRSGRGYTFGSGTRLTVV.

This sequence joins TRBV6-6 and TRBJ2-5, with TRBD2 as a possible D gene (5 bases). Near its end, the DNA agrees better with TRBJ2-7, so the J call may be wrong. CDR1 and CDR2 (germline): MNHNY, SVGAGI (reference sequence). The CDR3 sequence is 16 residues long. In nucleotides, the CDR3 is TGTGCCAGCAGTTACTCGGTGGGAGCCCCCATCCCCGAGCAGTACTTC. It yields the protein CASSYSVGAPIPEQYF.

As concerns this clonotype: Since the CDR3 does not end with the conserved phenylalanine or tryptophan, this likely comes from a read error. No DNA is shown, since the ends of the CDR3 on it are uncertain; the CDR3 is the one TCRdb lists. The V and J genes are TRBV6-6 and TRBJ2-3; the table's D call TRBD2 went unverified against the DNA. Germline values: CDR1 MNHNY, CDR2 SVGAGI (reference sequence). With termini counted, the CDR3 has 20 amino acids. This chain's CDR3 is CASSYSGLAGEGAETQYFGP.

This clonotype was recorded once. The chain recombines TRBV12-3 or TRBV12-4 with TRBJ2-1; 7 nucleotides align to TRBD2. Germline trimming cut 1 base from V and 14 bases from J; bases unmatched to any gene: 5. This CDR3 comprises 12 residues. The chain's CDR3 is CASSLGLAAEFF. The DNA for the CDR3 is TGTGCCAGCAGTTTAGGGCTAGCGGCGGAGTTCTTC.

The chain employs TRBV7-8 and TRBJ1-2; the D is unclear. CDR3 size: 14 residues. The germline V and J ends were trimmed by 1 base and 7 bases, with 13 bases remaining between them. Germline V gene data show CDR1 as SGHVS and CDR2 as FQNEAQ. The CDR3 DNA reads as TGTGCCAGCAGCTTAGAGCTCGGGAGGAGTGGCTACACCTTC. Translated, it gives CASSLELGRSGYTF.

The chain combines TRBV7-2 with TRBJ2-5; 11 bases match TRBD2. The junction had 0 bases not matched to a gene; V was cut back by 1 base and J by 2 bases. Germline V gene sequence: CDR1 SGHTA, CDR2 FQGNSA. The CDR3 length is 15 residues. The CDR3 region has the DNA TGTGCCAGCAGCTTAGTAGCGGGAGGGCAAGAGACCCAGTACTTC. Translation gives CASSLVAGGQETQYF.

J is TRBJ2-7 and V is TRBV6-5, with no clear D. Germline-derived CDR1 and CDR2 are MNHEY and SVGAGI. CDR3 length: 15 residues. Deletions cut 5 bases from V and 3 bases from J, with 17 bases between. CDR3 protein: CASSEYLGLRYEQYF. The CDR3 DNA reads TGTGCCAGCAGTGAATATTTGGGCCTCCGCTACGAGCAGTACTTC.

This clonotype was recorded a few times. The V and J genes are TRBV5-4 and TRBJ2-5; 8 positions match TRBD2. The J call may be incorrect, as the DNA end agrees better with TRBJ2-7. CDR1 and CDR2 from the germline V gene are SGHNT and YYREEE (reference sequence). The CDR3 has 16 residues. In nucleotides, the CDR3 is TGTGCCAGCAGCTTGGGACTAGCGCTAGGGGCCTACGAGCAGTACTTC. Translated, it gives CASSLGLALGAYEQYF.

Remarks on this clonotype: A clone one base away is much larger, so this may be a read error. Lacking the conserved final phenylalanine or tryptophan, this CDR3 likely reflects a read error. This chain joins TRBV6-1 and TRBJ1-2; no definite D call. The CDR3 has 14 amino acids. Germline CDR1 MNHNS, CDR2 SASEGT. Trimming shortened V by 5 bases and J by 10 bases, and 20 bases separated the two germline ends. CDR3 sequence reads: CASSYSPTGNPYTL. The CDR3 nucleotides are TGTGCCAGCAGTTATTCCCCTACCGGCAACCCCTACACCTTA.

This rearrangement joins TRBV7-2 to TRBJ2-1; D is possibly TRBD1 (5 bases). The end of the DNA is better explained by TRBJ2-7, so the J call may be wrong. Per the germline V gene, CDR1 is SGHTA and CDR2 is FQGNSA. This CDR3 has 13 amino acids. The CDR3 DNA reads TGTGCCAGCAGCCGTACAGGCTCCTACGAGCAGTACTTC. Residues: CASSRTGSYEQYF.

As to this clonotype: Just one base apart from a much larger clone, this may be a read error. This chain connects TRBV7-3 to TRBJ2-4, with 10 bases identical to TRBD1. J was trimmed by 13 bases and V by 3 bases; bases with no gene match: 9. CDR1 SGHTA and CDR2 FQGTGA come from the germline V gene. The CDR3 spans 14 residues. Written as DNA, the CDR3 is TGTGCCAGCAGCTTGGGACAGGGGCCCCATGAGCAGTACTTC. Protein product: CASSLGQGPHEQYF.

CDR3 sequence (DNA): TGTGCCAGCAGCTCAACTCACAATGAGCAGTACTTC. It yields the protein CASSSTHNEQYF. The rearrangement uses TRBV7-3 and TRBJ2-7, with D unresolved. V lost 4 bases, J lost 7 bases, and 11 bases lay in between. Germline assignment: CDR1 SGHTA and CDR2 FQGTGA. The length of the CDR3 is 12 residues. Variable domain in full (rest from reference TRBV7-3 and TRBJ2-7): GAGVSQTPSNKVTEKGKYVELRCDPISGHTALYWYRQSLGQGPEFLIYFQGTGAADDSGLPNDRFFAVRPEGSVSTLKIQRTERGDSAVYLCASSSTHNEQYFGPGTRLTVT.

The gene calls are TRBV11-2 and TRBJ2-5, with TRBD2 identical over 8 bases. The trim removed 4 bases at V and 11 bases at J, leaving 21 bases unmatched. The CDR3 loop spans 17 amino acids. Germline CDR1 SGHAT, CDR2 FQNNGV. The CDR3 loop is CASSYALGAGGADEQYF. CDR3 bases: TGTGCCAGCAGCTATGCCCTTGGGGCGGGAGGAGCGGATGAGCAGTACTTC.

The rearrangement links TRBV5-1 to TRBJ2-1; D not resolved. CDR1 and CDR2 (germline): SGHRS, YFSETQ. V lost 0 bases to trimming and J lost 8 bases, with 12 bases between them. The CDR3 is 14 residues long. CDR3 bases: TGCGCCAGCAGCTTGGCAGGTCTAATATATGAGCAGTTCTTC. The encoded protein is CASSLAGLIYEQFF.

This chain joins TRBV10-3 and TRBJ2-1, with 9 bases fitting TRBD2. The V gene end was trimmed by 7 bases and the J gene end by 0 bases; junction bases not matched to a gene: 4. The CDR3 loop spans 15 amino acids. The germline CDR1 and CDR2 sequences are ENHRY and SYGVKD. CDR3 sequence reads: CAIMDSGSSYNEQFF. CDR3 nucleotide sequence: TGTGCCATCATGGATAGCGGGAGCTCCTACAATGAGCAGTTCTTC.

The V gene is TRBV4-1, the J gene TRBJ2-1; the D gene is possibly TRBD2 (5 bases). The DNA matches TRBJ2-7 better at its end, which makes the J call doubtful. The CDR3 totals 13 residues. CDR1 and CDR2 (germline): MGHRA, YSYEKL. CDR3 amino acids: CASSQERAGEQYF. The CDR3 DNA follows: TGCGCCAGCAGCCAAGAACGTGCGGGCGAGCAGTACTTC.

In its sample, this clonotype was seen a few times. The CDR3 loop reads CASSKSGGSYNEQYF. The DNA for the CDR3 is TGCGCCAGCAGCAAAAGCGGGGGCTCCTACAATGAGCAGTACTTC. V gene TRBV5-1 combines with J gene TRBJ2-1, with TRBD2 matching 8 bases. The J call could be wrong; TRBJ2-7 is a better fit for the DNA end. CDR3 size: 15 residues. CDR1 is SGHRS, CDR2 YFSETQ, per germline.

The V call is TRBV12-3 or TRBV12-4, the J call TRBJ1-5, with D possibly being TRBD1 (6 bases). The ends were cut back, 6 bases at V and 7 bases at J, with 10 bases in the middle. This CDR3 comprises 12 residues. CDR3 protein: CASSTQGQPQHF. The CDR3 DNA sequence: TGTGCCAGCAGCACACAGGGACAGCCCCAGCATTTT.

This rearrangement joins TRBV6-6 to TRBJ2-1; 9 nucleotides line up with TRBD2. With 5 bases clipped from V and 4 bases from J, the junction kept 12 bases outside the gene matches. The CDR3 is 17 amino acids. Looked up from germline, CDR1 is MNHNY and CDR2 is SVGAGI (reference sequence). DNA for the CDR3: TGTGCCAGCAGTCAACCCGTCTTGAGCGGGAGGTACAATGAGCAGTTCTTC. It translates to CASSQPVLSGRYNEQFF.

This clonotype has only one observation. This chain joins TRBV12-5 and TRBJ2-3; TRBD2 matches 9 bases. This CDR3 is 15 amino acids long. The germline CDR1 and CDR2 sequences are LGHNT and FRNRAP. The junction had 8 bases not matched to a gene; V was cut back by 6 bases and J by 4 bases. CDR3 DNA sequence: TGTGCTAGTGGATCCGGGACTAGCTGGGCAGATACGCAGTATTTT. Residues: CASGSGTSWADTQYF. The entire variable domain, with the rest obtained from reference TRBV12-5 and TRBJ2-3, is as follows: DARVTQTPRHKVTEMGQEVTMRCQPILGHNTVFWYRQTMMQGLELLAYFRNRAPLDDSGMPKDRFSAEMPDATLATLKIQPSEPRDSAVYFCASGSGTSWADTQYFGPGTRLTVL.

This clonotype has at least ten counts. This clone may be a read error of a much larger clone one base away. The chain joins TRBV7-2 to TRBJ2-5; a possible D gene is TRBD2 (7 bases). The V gene lost 2 bases and the J gene lost 11 bases, with 24 bases spanning the gap. This CDR3 spans 16 amino acids. CDR1 SGHTA and CDR2 FQGNSA come from the germline V gene. The chain's CDR3 is CASSLRGGERWNEQYF. The CDR3 nucleotides read TGTGCCAGCAGCTTAAGGGGGGGGGAGCGGTGGAATGAGCAGTACTTC.

The V gene is TRBV19, the J gene TRBJ2-1, with 8 bases fitting TRBD2. The CDR3 spans 14 residues. Per germline, CDR1 LNHDA and CDR2 SQIVND (reference sequence). V was clipped by 7 bases and J by 4 bases; unmatched bases: 6. The CDR3 loop reads CASTPGGPYNEQFF. The CDR3 DNA reads TGTGCCAGTACCCCGGGAGGGCCTTACAATGAGCAGTTCTTC.

The chain recombines TRBV5-1 with TRBJ2-2; no clear D. V lost 0 bases and J 2 bases, leaving 8 bases between the germline ends. Germline-derived CDR1 and CDR2 are SGHRS and YFSETQ. The CDR3 loop spans 15 amino acids. The CDR3 here is CASSLDGSNTGELFF. As DNA, the CDR3 is TGCGCCAGCAGCTTGGACGGTTCTAACACCGGGGAGCTGTTTTTT.

Relative to its sample, this clonotype is large. The chain recombines TRBV7-2 with TRBJ2-7, with 9 bases fitting TRBD1. From germline, CDR1 is SGHTA and CDR2 FQGNSA. V gave up 5 bases and J gave up 1 base; unmatched junction bases: 6. The CDR3 is 15 residues long. The CDR3 sequence: CASSPDRGRSYEQYF. The CDR3 DNA follows: TGTGCCAGCAGCCCCGACAGGGGGAGGTCCTACGAGCAGTACTTC.

This clonotype was counted at least ten times. This chain joins TRBV6-1 and TRBJ1-2, with 7 bases identical to TRBD1. V gave up 6 bases and J gave up 9 bases; unmatched junction bases: 4. Germline V CDR1 and CDR2: MNHNS, SASEGT. The CDR3 consists of 11 residues. CDR3 in DNA: TGTGCCAGCAGGAGACAGGGTAGCTACACCTTC. Translating gives CASRRQGSYTF.

The chain combines TRBV7-9 with TRBJ1-1; no reliable D call. CDR1 and CDR2 (germline): SEHNR, FQNEAQ (reference sequence). There are 12 residues in the CDR3. The V end was cut by 3 bases, the J end by 4 bases, with 6 bases between. In nucleotides, the CDR3 is TGTGCCAGCAGCTTTTTAGGCACTGAAGCTTTCTTT. Residues: CASSFLGTEAFF.

J is TRBJ1-2 and V is TRBV7-2; 7 bases are shared with TRBD1. Germline V gene data show CDR1 as SGHTA and CDR2 as FQGNSA. CDR3 length: 15 residues. Trimming took 0 bases from V and 8 from J; bases not matched to a gene: 9. The DNA for the CDR3 is TGTGCCAGCAGCTTAGCTACTCAGACAGGGCACGGCTACACCTTC. It translates to CASSLATQTGHGYTF.

The chain couples TRBV7-3 to TRBJ1-3; 8 bases map to TRBD1. Germline CDR1 is SGHTA and CDR2 is FQGTGA. Losses at the gene ends were 4 bases for V and 3 bases for J; bases not matched to a gene: 2. This CDR3 has 14 amino acids. The CDR3 DNA reads TGTGCCAGCAGCTCAGGACAGGGTGGAAACACCATATATTTT. Translation gives CASSSGQGGNTIYF.